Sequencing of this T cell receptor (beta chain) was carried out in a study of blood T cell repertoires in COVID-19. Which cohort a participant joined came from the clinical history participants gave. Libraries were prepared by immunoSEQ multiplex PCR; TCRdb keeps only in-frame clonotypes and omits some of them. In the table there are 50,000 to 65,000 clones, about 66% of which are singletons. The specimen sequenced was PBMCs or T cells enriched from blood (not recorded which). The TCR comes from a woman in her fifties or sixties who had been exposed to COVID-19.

Here the CDR3 DNA reads TGTGCCAGCAGCAGGGGTGGCAATCAGCCCCAGCATTTT. It codes for CASSRGGNQPQHF. The genes are TRBV6-2 or TRBV6-3 and TRBJ1-5; maybe TRBD1 (6 bases). V lost 6 bases, J lost 2 bases, and 8 bases lay in between. The V gene's germline CDR1 is MNHEY and CDR2 SVGEGT. The CDR3 consists of 13 residues.